This T cell receptor beta chain was recorded in a study of blood T cell repertoires in COVID-19. Study as a whole: Italy, Spain and the United States were the sources of the convalescent and acute COVID-19 samples. In each case, the material was cDNA or gDNA derived from T cells, B-cell-depleted T cells, or PBMCs.

Trimming pared 1 base from V and 0 bases from J, leaving 7 bases between. The CDR3 has 14 residues. Germline V gene data show CDR1 as KGHSY and CDR2 as FQNENV. TCRdb's copy holds only in-frame clones and misses some; the assay was immunoSEQ multiplex PCR. This table holds roughly 150,000 clones, around four fifths found once. The chain carries TRBV16 and TRBJ2-7; maybe TRBD2 (6 bases). The sample comprised peripheral blood. This clonotype was sampled from a man between 65 and 79 years old who had recovered from COVID-19. This chain's CDR3 is CASSQLGGSYEQYF. CDR3 coding DNA: TGTGCCAGCAGCCAATTGGGGGGCTCCTACGAGCAGTACTTC.